The rows below give T cell receptor beta chains drawn from one sample of a study of T cell repertoires in cytomegalovirus infection. TCRdb used MiXCR to reprocess the reads, holding one entry per CDR3 protein. The data hold 400,000 to 550,000 distinct CDR3 sequences, with about 11% observed a single time. Sequenced input: PBMCs. Source of these receptors: a human donor in good health (CMV status not recorded). Some clones in this sample may be carry-over from other donors' samples. CDR3s include the opening cysteine and the closing phenylalanine or tryptophan. The D gene is left open where the match is weak. Clone size is stated in some rows and not others, as once, few, many or a class when expanded.

clone_size: few
d_call: NA
j_call: TRBJ2-7
v_call: TRBV27
cdr3_nt: TGTGCCAGCAGTCCCCTTCCCGGGACAAAGATCTACGAGCAGTACTTC
cdr3_aa: CASSPLPGTKIYEQYF

clone_size: many
d_call: TRBD1
j_call: TRBJ1-2
v_call: TRBV3-1
cdr3_nt: TGTGCCAGCAGCCAAGAAACAGGGGGGATGGGCTACACCTTC
cdr3_aa: CASSQETGGMGYTF

clone_size: many
d_call: NA
j_call: TRBJ2-7
v_call: TRBV3-1
cdr3_nt: TGTGCCAGCAGACGAGGGGGTGGGACCCAGGACGAGCAGTACTTC
cdr3_aa: CASRRGGGTQDEQYF

clone_size: many
d_call: NA
j_call: TRBJ2-1
v_call: TRBV24-1
cdr3_nt: TGTGCCACCGTCGGAAGCCTGCACAATGAGCAGTTCTTC
cdr3_aa: CATVGSLHNEQFF

clone_size: many
d_call: NA
j_call: TRBJ2-3
v_call: TRBV29-1
cdr3_nt: TGCAGCGGGGGATCTAGCACAGATACGCAGTATTTT
cdr3_aa: CSGGSSTDTQYF

clone_size: many
d_call: NA
j_call: TRBJ2-7
v_call: TRBV11-1
cdr3_nt: TGTGCCAGCAGCTTAGCCCTCGGCAGGGGCTACGAGCAGTACTTC
cdr3_aa: CASSLALGRGYEQYF

clone_size: many
d_call: TRBD2
j_call: TRBJ2-2
v_call: TRBV27
cdr3_nt: TGTGCCAGCACCCCCCTCCGGGCGAGAGGACTAGCGGGAGCGGAGACCGGGGAGCTGTTTTTT
cdr3_aa: CASTPLRARGLAGAETGELFF

clone_size: many
d_call: NA
j_call: TRBJ1-1
v_call: TRBV7-9
cdr3_nt: TGTGCCAGCAGCCTCCAGAAGAACACTGAAGCTTTCTTT
cdr3_aa: CASSLQKNTEAFF

clone_size: NA
d_call: NA
j_call: TRBJ1-6
v_call: TRBV6-5
cdr3_nt: TGTGCCAGCAGCCGACAGCCTGATAATTCACCCCTCCACTTT
cdr3_aa: CASSRQPDNSPLHF

clone_size: NA
d_call: TRBD1
j_call: TRBJ1-5
v_call: TRBV12-5
cdr3_nt: TGTGCTAGTGGTTTCGGACAGGGGGCGAGTTCTCATCAGCCCCAGCATTTT
cdr3_aa: CASGFGQGASSHQPQHF

clone_size: many
d_call: TRBD2
j_call: TRBJ2-3
v_call: TRBV11-2
cdr3_nt: TGTGCCAGCAGCTTAGGACTAGCGGGGGGGCTGGATACGCAGTATTTT
cdr3_aa: CASSLGLAGGLDTQYF

clone_size: many
d_call: TRBD2
j_call: TRBJ2-7
v_call: TRBV5-1
cdr3_nt: TGCGCCAGCAGCTTGTCCCAACTAGCGGGAGGCTACGAGCAGTACTTC
cdr3_aa: CASSLSQLAGGYEQYF

clone_size: few
d_call: TRBD2
j_call: TRBJ2-1
v_call: TRBV27
cdr3_nt: TGTGCCAGCAGGATTACGGGGGGAGGGCAGTTCTTC
cdr3_aa: CASRITGGGQFF

clone_size: many
d_call: TRBD1
j_call: TRBJ2-4
v_call: TRBV7-2
cdr3_nt: TGTGCCAGCAGCCATGACAGGGAAAACATTCAGTACTTC
cdr3_aa: CASSHDRENIQYF

clone_size: many
d_call: TRBD1
j_call: TRBJ1-2
v_call: TRBV7-2
cdr3_nt: TGTGCCAGCAGCTTAAGGGGGCCCAACTATGGCTACACCTTC
cdr3_aa: CASSLRGPNYGYTF

clone_size: many
d_call: NA
j_call: TRBJ2-7
v_call: TRBV7-3
cdr3_nt: TGTGCCAGCAGCTCCCTGGAGAATGGCGAGCAGTACTTC
cdr3_aa: CASSSLENGEQYF

clone_size: many
d_call: NA
j_call: TRBJ1-3
v_call: TRBV7-2
cdr3_nt: TGTGCCAGCAGCTTGGATCATAGCTCTGGAAACACCATATATTTT
cdr3_aa: CASSLDHSSGNTIYF

clone_size: few
d_call: NA
j_call: TRBJ1-6
v_call: TRBV12-3/TRBV12-4
cdr3_nt: TGTGCCAGCAGCCCCGGTGCACCCCTCCACTTT
cdr3_aa: CASSPGAPLHF

clone_size: many
d_call: TRBD2
j_call: TRBJ2-7
v_call: TRBV10-3
cdr3_nt: TGTGCCATCACTCCGACTAGCGGGGCCAGCTCCTACGAGCAGTACTTC
cdr3_aa: CAITPTSGASSYEQYF

clone_size: few
d_call: NA
j_call: TRBJ1-1
v_call: TRBV20-1
cdr3_nt: TGCAGTGCTACTCCAGGAGGACGCAACACTGAAGCTTTCTTT
cdr3_aa: CSATPGGRNTEAFF

clone_size: few
d_call: NA
j_call: TRBJ2-6
v_call: TRBV19
cdr3_nt: TGTGCCAGTAGTAAGGGTACAGGTACTGGGGCCAACGTCCTGACTTTC
cdr3_aa: CASSKGTGTGANVLTF

clone_size: NA
d_call: NA
j_call: TRBJ2-7
v_call: TRBV5-4
cdr3_nt: TGTGCCAGCAGTTCCAGGGACTCCGAGCAGTACTTC
cdr3_aa: CASSSRDSEQYF

clone_size: many
d_call: TRBD1
j_call: TRBJ1-1
v_call: TRBV7-9
cdr3_nt: TGTGCCAGCAGCTTAAGGACAGGGGTGAACACTGAAGCTTTCTTT
cdr3_aa: CASSLRTGVNTEAFF

clone_size: many
d_call: NA
j_call: TRBJ1-1
v_call: TRBV28
cdr3_nt: TGTGCCAGCAGTTCCTCTCAAGTTGAAGCTTTCTTT
cdr3_aa: CASSSSQVEAFF

clone_size: many
d_call: NA
j_call: TRBJ1-6
v_call: TRBV28
cdr3_nt: TGTGCCAGCAGGCTACAGGATATGTCCCTCCACTTT
cdr3_aa: CASRLQDMSLHF

clone_size: many
d_call: NA
j_call: TRBJ1-1
v_call: TRBV23-1
cdr3_nt: TGCGCCAGCAGTCGTTATCGGGCGGCAGGGAATACTGAAGCTTTCTTT
cdr3_aa: CASSRYRAAGNTEAFF

clone_size: few
d_call: NA
j_call: TRBJ2-7
v_call: TRBV20-1
cdr3_nt: TGCAGTGCTAGACAACTAAGGGTCTCCTACGAGCAGTACTTC
cdr3_aa: CSARQLRVSYEQYF

clone_size: many
d_call: TRBD2
j_call: TRBJ2-7
v_call: TRBV5-1
cdr3_nt: TGCGCCAGCAGCTTGGACGCGGGAGGGCCCTACGAGCAGTACTTC
cdr3_aa: CASSLDAGGPYEQYF

clone_size: many
d_call: TRBD1
j_call: TRBJ2-2
v_call: TRBV7-6
cdr3_nt: TGTGCCAGCAGCCCGCGGCTAGGACAGGGGGCCTCCGGGGAGCTGTTTTTT
cdr3_aa: CASSPRLGQGASGELFF

clone_size: NA
d_call: TRBD2
j_call: TRBJ2-1
v_call: TRBV10-3
cdr3_nt: TGTGCCATCAGTGCGGTTAGCGGGAGGGCCTCGAGCTCCTACAATGAGCAGTTCTTC
cdr3_aa: CAISAVSGRASSSYNEQFF

clone_size: few
d_call: NA
j_call: TRBJ2-2
v_call: TRBV18
cdr3_nt: TGTGCCAGCTCACCGGGACCGAACACCGGGGAGCTGTTTTTT
cdr3_aa: CASSPGPNTGELFF

clone_size: many
d_call: TRBD1
j_call: TRBJ1-1
v_call: TRBV5-1
cdr3_nt: TGCGCCAGCAGCGCCTGGACAGGGGTTGGAACTGAAGCTTTCTTT
cdr3_aa: CASSAWTGVGTEAFF

clone_size: many
d_call: NA
j_call: TRBJ1-5
v_call: TRBV15
cdr3_nt: TGTGCCACCAGCAGAGAAGGGCAGAGCAATCAGCCCCAGCATTTT
cdr3_aa: CATSREGQSNQPQHF

clone_size: many
d_call: NA
j_call: TRBJ2-7
v_call: TRBV12-3/TRBV12-4
cdr3_nt: TGTGCCAGCAGTTTATCCCGGCAATACGAGCAGTACTTC
cdr3_aa: CASSLSRQYEQYF

clone_size: many
d_call: NA
j_call: TRBJ1-1
v_call: TRBV12-3/TRBV12-4
cdr3_nt: TGTGCCAGCAGTTTAAACGGACAGATAACACTTGAAGCTTTCTTT
cdr3_aa: CASSLNGQITLEAFF

clone_size: NA
d_call: NA
j_call: TRBJ2-7
v_call: TRBV29-1
cdr3_nt: TGCAGCGTTGGGCAGGGGGGCGAGCAGTACTTC
cdr3_aa: CSVGQGGEQYF

clone_size: few
d_call: NA
j_call: TRBJ2-7
v_call: TRBV12-3/TRBV12-4
cdr3_nt: TGTGCCAGCAGTTTAGTGGCAGGACCTACGGGCGAGCAGTACTTC
cdr3_aa: CASSLVAGPTGEQYF

clone_size: few
d_call: NA
j_call: TRBJ2-1
v_call: TRBV6-5
cdr3_nt: TGTGCCAGCAGTCGGGGGCCGGGGAATGAGCAGTTCTTC
cdr3_aa: CASSRGPGNEQFF

clone_size: few
d_call: TRBD1
j_call: TRBJ1-2
v_call: TRBV7-9
cdr3_nt: TGTGCCAGCAGCGGACAGGATCCATATGGCTACACCTTC
cdr3_aa: CASSGQDPYGYTF

clone_size: many
d_call: TRBD1
j_call: TRBJ2-2
v_call: TRBV5-4
cdr3_nt: TGTGCCAGCAGCCCGGGGACAGGGGGGATCACCGGGGAGCTGTTTTTT
cdr3_aa: CASSPGTGGITGELFF

clone_size: many
d_call: NA
j_call: TRBJ2-7
v_call: TRBV11-2
cdr3_nt: TGTGCCAGCAGCTTATTGGGAACTTACGAGCAGTACTTC
cdr3_aa: CASSLLGTYEQYF

clone_size: many
d_call: NA
j_call: TRBJ1-5
v_call: TRBV6-5
cdr3_nt: TGTGCCAGCAGTCCTTTGGGGGGGCAGAATCAGCCCCAGCATTTT
cdr3_aa: CASSPLGGQNQPQHF

clone_size: few
d_call: TRBD1
j_call: TRBJ2-3
v_call: TRBV19
cdr3_nt: TGTGCCAGTAGTCCGAGAAGAGGGACAGGGGCAGATACGCAGTATTTT
cdr3_aa: CASSPRRGTGADTQYF

clone_size: many
d_call: NA
j_call: TRBJ1-5
v_call: TRBV2
cdr3_nt: TGTGCCAGCGGGATCCAAGGTGTGGGGAATCAGCCCCAGCATTTT
cdr3_aa: CASGIQGVGNQPQHF

clone_size: many
d_call: NA
j_call: TRBJ1-1
v_call: TRBV19
cdr3_nt: TGTGCCAGTGGCCTCAACATGAACACTGAAGCTTTCTTT
cdr3_aa: CASGLNMNTEAFF

clone_size: many
d_call: TRBD1
j_call: TRBJ1-6
v_call: TRBV7-3
cdr3_nt: TGTGCCAGCAGCTTGAGGACAGGGGGCCGGTCACCCCTCCACTTT
cdr3_aa: CASSLRTGGRSPLHF

clone_size: NA
d_call: NA
j_call: TRBJ1-1
v_call: TRBV30
cdr3_nt: TGTGCCTGGAGTGTACCACCTAACACTGAAGCTTTCTTT
cdr3_aa: CAWSVPPNTEAFF

clone_size: many
d_call: NA
j_call: TRBJ2-5
v_call: TRBV11-2
cdr3_nt: TGTGCCAGCAGCTTTTGGACATCAAGCCAAGAGACCCAGTACTTC
cdr3_aa: CASSFWTSSQETQYF

clone_size: many
d_call: NA
j_call: TRBJ1-2
v_call: TRBV12-3/TRBV12-4
cdr3_nt: TGTGCCAGCAGCTTAGAGGGCGGCTATGGCTACACCTTC
cdr3_aa: CASSLEGGYGYTF